These 2 T cell receptor beta chains originate from one sample sequenced in a study of OX40 agonist ivuxolimab in advanced cancers. Here immunoSEQ multiplex PCR was the method, and the copy in TCRdb shows in-frame clones only, minus some. Here the sample spans 65,000 to 70,000 clones, 85% to 90% being singletons. The material was CD4+ or CD8+ T cells sorted from blood, obtained in a trial of the OX40 agonist ivuxolimab. These receptors came from an adult with an advanced solid tumor such as melanoma, head and neck, liver or kidney cancer.

The V call is TRBV25-1, the J call TRBJ1-6; D is ambiguous. Germline V gene data show CDR1 as MGHDK and CDR2 as SYGVNS. The CDR3 runs to 12 residues. The germline V and J ends were trimmed by 3 bases and 14 bases, with 11 bases remaining between them. CDR3 coding DNA: TGTGCCAGCAGTGACCCTCTAGAGGCCCTCCACTTT. Its protein is CASSDPLEALHF. The whole variable domain, filled in from reference TRBV25-1 and TRBJ1-6, reads EADIYQTPRYLVIGTGKKITLECSQTMGHDKMYWYQQDPGMELHLIHYSYGVNSTEKGDLSSESTVSRIRTEHFPLTLESARPSHTSQYLCASSDPLEALHFGNGTRLTVT.

V gene TRBV20-1 combines with J gene TRBJ2-2, with D maybe TRBD1 (6 bases). CDR3 length equals 11 residues. Trimming stripped 7 bases from V and 5 bases from J, with 8 bases between. Germline V gene sequence: CDR1 DFQATT, CDR2 SNEGSKA (reference sequence). Here the CDR3 DNA reads TGCAGTGTGCAGGGGACCGGGGAGCTGTTTTTT. Translation: CSVQGTGELFF.